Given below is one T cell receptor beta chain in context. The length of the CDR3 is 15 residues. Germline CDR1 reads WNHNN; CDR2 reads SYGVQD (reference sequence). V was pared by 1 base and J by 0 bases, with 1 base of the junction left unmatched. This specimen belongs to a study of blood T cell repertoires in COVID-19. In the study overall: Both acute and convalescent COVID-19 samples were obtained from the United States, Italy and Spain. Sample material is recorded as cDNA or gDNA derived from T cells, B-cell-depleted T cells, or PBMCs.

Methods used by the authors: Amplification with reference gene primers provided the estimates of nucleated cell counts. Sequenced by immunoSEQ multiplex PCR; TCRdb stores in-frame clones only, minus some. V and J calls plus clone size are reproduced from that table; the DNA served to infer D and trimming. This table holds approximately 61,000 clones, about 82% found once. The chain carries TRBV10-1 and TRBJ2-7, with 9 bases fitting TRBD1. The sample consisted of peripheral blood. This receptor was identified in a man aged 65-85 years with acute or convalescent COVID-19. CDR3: CASSEYRGPSYEQYF. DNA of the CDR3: TGCGCCAGCAGTGAGTACAGGGGGCCCTCCTACGAGCAGTACTTC.